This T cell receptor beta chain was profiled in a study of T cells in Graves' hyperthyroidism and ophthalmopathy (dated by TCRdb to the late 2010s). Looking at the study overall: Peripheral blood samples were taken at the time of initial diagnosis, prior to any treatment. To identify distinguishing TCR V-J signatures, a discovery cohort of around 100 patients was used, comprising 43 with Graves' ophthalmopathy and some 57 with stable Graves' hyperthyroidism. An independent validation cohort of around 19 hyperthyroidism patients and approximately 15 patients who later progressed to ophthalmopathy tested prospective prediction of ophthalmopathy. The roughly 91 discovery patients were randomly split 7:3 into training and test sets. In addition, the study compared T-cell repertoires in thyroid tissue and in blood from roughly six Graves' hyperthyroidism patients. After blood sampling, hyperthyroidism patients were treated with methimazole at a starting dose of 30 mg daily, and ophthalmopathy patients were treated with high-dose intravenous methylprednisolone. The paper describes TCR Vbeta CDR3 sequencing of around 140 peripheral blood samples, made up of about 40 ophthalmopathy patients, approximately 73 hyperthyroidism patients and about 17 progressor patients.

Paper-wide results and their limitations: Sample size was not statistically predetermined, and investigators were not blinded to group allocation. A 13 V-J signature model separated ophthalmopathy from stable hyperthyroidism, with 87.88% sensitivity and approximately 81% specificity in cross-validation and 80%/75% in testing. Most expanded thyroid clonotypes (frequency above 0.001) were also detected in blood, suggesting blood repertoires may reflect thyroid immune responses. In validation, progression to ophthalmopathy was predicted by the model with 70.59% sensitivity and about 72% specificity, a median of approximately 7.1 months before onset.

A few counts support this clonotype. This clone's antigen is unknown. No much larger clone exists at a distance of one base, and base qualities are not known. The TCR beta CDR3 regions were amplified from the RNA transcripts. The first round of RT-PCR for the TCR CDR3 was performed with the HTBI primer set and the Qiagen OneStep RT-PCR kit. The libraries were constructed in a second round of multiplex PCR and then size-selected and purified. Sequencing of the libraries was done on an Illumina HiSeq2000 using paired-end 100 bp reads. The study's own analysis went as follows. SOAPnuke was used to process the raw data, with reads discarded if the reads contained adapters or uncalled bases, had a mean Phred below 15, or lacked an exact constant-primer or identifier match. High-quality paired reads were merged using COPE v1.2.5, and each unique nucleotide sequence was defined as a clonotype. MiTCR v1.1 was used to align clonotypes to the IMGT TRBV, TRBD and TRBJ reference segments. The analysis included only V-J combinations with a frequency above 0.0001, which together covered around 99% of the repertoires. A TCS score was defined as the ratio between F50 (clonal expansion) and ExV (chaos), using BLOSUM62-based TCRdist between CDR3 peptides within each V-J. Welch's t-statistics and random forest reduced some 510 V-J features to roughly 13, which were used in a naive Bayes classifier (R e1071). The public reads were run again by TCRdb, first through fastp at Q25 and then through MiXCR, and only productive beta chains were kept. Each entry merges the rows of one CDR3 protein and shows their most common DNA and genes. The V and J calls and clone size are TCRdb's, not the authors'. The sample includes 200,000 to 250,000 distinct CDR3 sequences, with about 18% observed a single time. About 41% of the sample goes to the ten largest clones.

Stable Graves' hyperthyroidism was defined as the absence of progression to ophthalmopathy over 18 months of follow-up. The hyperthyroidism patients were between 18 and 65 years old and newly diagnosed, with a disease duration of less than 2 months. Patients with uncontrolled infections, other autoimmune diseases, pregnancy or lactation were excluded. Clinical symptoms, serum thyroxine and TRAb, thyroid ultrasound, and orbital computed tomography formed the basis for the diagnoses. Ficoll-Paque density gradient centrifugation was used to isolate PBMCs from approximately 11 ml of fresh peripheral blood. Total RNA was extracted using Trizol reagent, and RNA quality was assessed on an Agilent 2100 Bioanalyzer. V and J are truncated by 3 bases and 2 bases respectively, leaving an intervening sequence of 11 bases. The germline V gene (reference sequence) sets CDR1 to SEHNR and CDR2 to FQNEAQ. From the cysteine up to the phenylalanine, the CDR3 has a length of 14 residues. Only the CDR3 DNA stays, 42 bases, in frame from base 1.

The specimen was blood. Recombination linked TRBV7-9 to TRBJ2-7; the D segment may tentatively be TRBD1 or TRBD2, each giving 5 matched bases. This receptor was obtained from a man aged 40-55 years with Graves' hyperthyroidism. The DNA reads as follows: TGTGCCAGCAGCTTCCTACCGGGACCCTACGAGCAGTACTTC. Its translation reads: CASSFLPGPYEQYF.